The entry that follows covers one T cell receptor beta chain sequence. The antigen is undetermined. This sample is drawn from a study of vaccination effects on CD4 cells after COVID-19. In the study overall: Samples from a couple of convalescent patients were given 16 days and one week before vaccination.

This CDR3 has 15 amino acids. Germline values: CDR1 SGHTA, CDR2 FQGNSA. The V gene lost 1 base and the J gene lost 1 base, with 10 bases spanning the gap. With the ViraFEST assay, the study expanded antigen-specific CD4+ T cells using viral peptide pools, then sequenced them. When less than 13 days of culture had elapsed, CD4+ T cells were isolated. Their SARS-CoV-2 infection, verified by PCR, occurred between March and December 2020. The authors replaced half the medium with IL-2 medium on days 3 and 7. Repertoires were generated with immunoSEQ multiplex PCR, while TCRdb's copy carries only in-frame clones and drops some. The profile shows fewer than 60,000 clones, around 80% of them singletons.

The TCR was taken from a human donor who had a prior SARS-CoV-2 infection. V is TRBV7-2 and J is TRBJ1-1; D ambiguous. Material: CD4+ T cells from PBMCs cultured with HIV peptides, obtained before COVID-19 vaccination. Subset in this sample: HIV-1 Nef peptide pool negative control/reference culture. The CDR3 sequence: CASSLGPQGNTEAFF. The CDR3 DNA is TGTGCCAGCAGCTTAGGTCCCCAAGGGAACACTGAAGCTTTCTTT.